This T cell receptor (beta chain) is drawn from a study of blood T cell repertoires in COVID-19. Study overall: Sites across the United States, Italy and Spain contributed samples from acute and convalescent COVID-19. Nucleic acid was either cDNA or gDNA, and it came from T cells, B-cell-depleted T cells, or PBMCs.

Authors' methods: Reference gene primer amplification gave estimated nucleated cell counts. Assay: immunoSEQ multiplex PCR; the TCRdb copy retains only in-frame clones and omits some. That table supplies the V and J calls and clone size; D and trimming were determined from the DNA. The sample lists approximately 270,000 clones, about 89% occurring once. This CDR3 has 17 amino acids. V shed 2 bases and J shed 0 bases, with 11 bases lying between them. The germline gives CDR1 SGHVS, CDR2 FQNEAQ. The receptor was derived from a man between 25 and 39 years old with acute or convalescent COVID-19. V usage is TRBV7-8 and J usage is TRBJ2-6; tentative D call: TRBD1 (8 bases). Sequenced: peripheral blood. The CDR3: CASSLNRGGSGANVLTF. The DNA of the CDR3 is TGTGCCAGCAGCTTAAACAGGGGGGGCTCTGGGGCCAACGTCCTGACTTTC.